This TCR beta chain emerged from a study of post-analysis software for immune sequencing data. In the study overall: Included courses were relapsing-remitting and secondary progressive multiple sclerosis; progressive-relapsing multiple sclerosis was also included.

On this clonotype itself: Its antigen is currently unknown.

Overall study results and limits: Patients had higher frequencies than controls of about 5 TRBV segments, including TRBV5-6, TRBV5-1 and TRBV20-1. Controls significantly exceeded multiple sclerosis patients in normalized Chao1 diversity. Same-batch samples co-clustered strongly by F measure.

The CDR3 is 13 residues long. V dropped 1 base and J dropped 9 bases, with 11 bases sitting between them. The V gene's germline CDR1 is KGHDR and CDR2 SFDVKD. Unique molecular identifiers had been added to the TCR beta cDNA libraries. T cells, about 0.85 to 11 million of them, yielded around 460,000 cDNA molecules. TCRdb redid the calling of the PCR reads with MiXCR, one entry per CDR3 protein. The profile covers some 450,000 distinct CDR3 sequences, with 45% appearing a single time and 9% to 13% taken by the ten largest. V usage is TRBV24-1 and J usage is TRBJ1-2; D is possibly TRBD1 (5 bases). Sequencing input: blood. This TCR was sampled from a girl aged 5-17 years with multiple sclerosis. The CDR3 loop reads CATSDFGGSRYTF. CDR3 nucleotide sequence: TGTGCCACCAGTGATTTCGGGGGTAGTCGCTACACCTTC.